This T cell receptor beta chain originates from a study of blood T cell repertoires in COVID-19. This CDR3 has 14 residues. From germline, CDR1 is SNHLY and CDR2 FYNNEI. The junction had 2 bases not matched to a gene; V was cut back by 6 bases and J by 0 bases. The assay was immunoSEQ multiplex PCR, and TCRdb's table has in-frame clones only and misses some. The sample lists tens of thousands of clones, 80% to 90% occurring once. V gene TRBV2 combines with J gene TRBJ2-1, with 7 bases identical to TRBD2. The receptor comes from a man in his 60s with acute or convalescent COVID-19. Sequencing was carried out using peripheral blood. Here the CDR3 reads CASRGGSSYNEQFF. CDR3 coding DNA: TGTGCCAGCAGGGGCGGGAGCTCCTACAATGAGCAGTTCTTC.